The 10 T cell receptor beta chains listed next were all sequenced from one sample in a study of cytomegalovirus exposure and HLA in healthy donors (dated by TCRdb to the late 2010s). The library was built by means of the immunoSEQ multiplex PCR assay. The multiplex PCR relied on a mix of 60 forward primers for TCR Vbeta segments and 13 reverse primers for TCR Jbeta segments. The source is immuneACCESS, and TCRdb retained only in-frame sequences with V and J called. Part of the clones is not carried over; for the studies checked, unresolved V genes explain less than half of this, and the remainder is unexplained. This sample has some 160,000 clones in its table, and around 84% of those were observed once. The leading ten clones occupy 2% to 3% of the sample. What was sequenced was PBMCs. Every receptor here comes from a man aged 30 to 39 in good health and CMV-seropositive.

The chain couples TRBV6-5 to TRBJ2-3, with a tentative D call TRBD2 (5 bases). Germline V gene sequence: CDR1 MNHEY, CDR2 SVGAGI. The CDR3 loop spans 16 amino acids. V gave up 4 bases and J gave up 0 bases, with 14 bases separating them. CDR3 amino acids: CASSSQVGISTDTQYF. The CDR3 DNA sequence: TGTGCCAGCAGTTCGCAGGTCGGGATAAGCACAGATACGCAGTATTTT.

The V and J genes are TRBV23-1 and TRBJ2-7; 7 bases fit TRBD1. TRBV23-1 is recorded as an ORF, its role being uncertain. Trimming removed 11 bases from V and 7 bases from J; junction bases left unmatched: 23. The CDR3 extends over 16 amino acids. In nucleotides, the CDR3 is TGCGCCCGATACTACCACAGGGGCGAGAACCCTAGGGAGCAGTACGTC. Amino acid sequence: CARYYHRGENPREQYV.

V and J are TRBV19 and TRBJ2-4; D not resolved. V dropped 1 base and J dropped 4 bases, with 8 bases sitting between them. The CDR3 contains 14 residues. The germline V gene has CDR1 LNHDA and CDR2 SQIVND (reference sequence). Written as DNA, the CDR3 is TGTGCCAGTAGTATAGGGGCCCGAAAAAACATTCAGTACTTC. Translating it yields CASSIGARKNIQYF.

The CDR3 loop reads CATSRVEGLAGVVRPTDTQYF. CDR3 DNA: TGTGCCACCAGCAGAGTTGAGGGACTAGCGGGAGTAGTTCGTCCCACAGATACGCAGTATTTT. The genes are TRBV15 and TRBJ2-3, with 14 bases fitting TRBD2. The CDR3 is 21 amino acids. The junction had 14 bases not matched to a gene; V was cut back by 1 base and J by 2 bases. Germline CDR1 is LNHNV and CDR2 is YYDKDF (reference sequence).

This chain joins TRBV9 and TRBJ1-2; 9 positions agree with TRBD1. V was clipped by 4 bases and J by 6 bases; unmatched bases: 10. The V gene's germline CDR1 is SGDLS and CDR2 YYNGEE. This CDR3 comprises 15 residues. The CDR3 protein is CASSPRTGAFDGYTF. DNA of the CDR3: TGTGCCAGCAGCCCGAGGACAGGGGCCTTTGATGGCTACACCTTC.

The chain joins TRBV5-1 to TRBJ1-2; weak D call: TRBD1 (6 bases). CDR1 and CDR2 from the germline V gene are SGHRS and YFSETQ. V was shortened by 1 base and J by 3 bases, with 13 bases between the two germline ends. The CDR3 contains 15 residues. The CDR3 nucleotides read TGCGCCAGCAGCTTGCTTATAGGGGGGGACTATGGCTACACCTTC. It encodes CASSLLIGGDYGYTF.

The V gene is TRBV5-1, the J gene TRBJ2-3; TRBD2 might be the D (6 bases). CDR1 and CDR2 from the germline V gene are SGHRS and YFSETQ. V shed 0 bases and J shed 2 bases, with 13 bases lying between them. This CDR3 has 16 amino acids. The CDR3 here is CASSLVRSGTTDTQYF. As DNA, the CDR3 is TGCGCCAGCAGCTTGGTACGTAGCGGTACCACAGATACGCAGTATTTT.

This chain connects TRBV4-1 to TRBJ2-7; 7 nucleotides match TRBD2. V gave up 1 base and J gave up 0 bases; unmatched junction bases: 9. Per the germline V gene, CDR1 is MGHRA and CDR2 is YSYEKL. The CDR3 is 17 amino acids. CDR3 in amino acids: CASSQGDRGVSSYEQYF. CDR3 DNA sequence: TGCGCCAGCAGCCAAGGAGATCGGGGGGTGAGCTCCTACGAGCAGTACTTC.

This clone turned up a few times. The chain combines TRBV6-6 with TRBJ2-7; 9 nucleotides line up with TRBD2. The CDR3 extends over 13 amino acids. The germline V gene has CDR1 MNHNY and CDR2 SVGAGI (reference sequence). With V trimmed by 5 bases and J by 5 bases, 4 bases remained unmatched. This CDR3 reads CASSTLAGHEQYF. The CDR3 nucleotides are TGTGCCAGCAGTACACTAGCGGGCCACGAGCAGTACTTC.

V and J are TRBV27 and TRBJ1-2; D not certain. The CDR3 is made up of 14 amino acids. The V gene lost 2 bases and the J gene lost 4 bases, with 11 bases spanning the gap. CDR1 is MNHEY and CDR2 is SMNVEV in the germline V gene (reference sequence). For the CDR3, the DNA is TGTGCCAGCAGTTTAAATCCGGGTATCTATGGCTACACCTTC. Translated, it gives CASSLNPGIYGYTF.